This TCR beta chain was documented in a study of blood T cell repertoires in COVID-19 (TCRdb year 2020). A note on the overall study: Collaborator samples came from the United States, Italy and Spain and covered acute and convalescent phases of COVID-19. The repertoires were released in a freely available public database intended as a resource for research on the immune response to SARS-CoV-2. Deeply sampled blood TCRbeta repertoires from subjects exposed to, actively infected with, or recovered from COVID-19 were included in the dataset. The samples were drawn from two sources: the first 160 participants of the ongoing ImmuneRACE study, and 1,254 subjects contributed by 6 global collaborators. Where HLA class I and class II types were available, the types were taken from metadata supplied by the sample provider, not from assay-based typing. The sample metadata nearly always contained a de-identified subject ID, COVID-19 status, age in years and sex. The material from the prospective study consisted of cDNA or gDNA derived from T cells, B-cell-depleted T cells, or PBMCs. General findings and caveats noted by the study authors: The amount of clinical and demographic metadata varied by source and participant and was provided uncurated.

Collaborating institutions collected whole blood in K2EDTA tubes following their own protocols. For TCRbeta analysis, collaborators shipped samples as frozen whole blood, isolated PBMCs, or DNA extracted from either of those sample types. The CDR3 numbers 17 residues from cysteine through phenylalanine. Of all the DNA, just the CDR3 is kept, 51 bases in frame from base 1. From the germline V gene, CDR1 is LGHNA and CDR2 is YNFKEQ. Compared with germline, V lacks 1 base and J lacks 4 bases; bases without a gene match: 7. Turning to this clone: Its antigen has not been determined. Base qualities are missing; no much larger clone stands one base away.

The immunoSEQ Assay, a bias-controlled multiplex PCR, was used to amplify TCRbeta CDR3 regions from genomic DNA. The authors' analysis ran thus. Nucleated cell counts per sample were estimated from amplification of reference gene primers within the assay. Sequence reads were collapsed and filtered to measure the absolute abundance of every unique TCRbeta CDR3 rearrangement. Productive Simpson clonality was computed per sample as the square root of Simpson's diversity index over productive rearrangements. In TCRdb, the immuneACCESS table is reduced to in-frame sequences with V and J assigned. These tables do not hold every clone; where another copy was compared, an unresolved V gene accounts for under half, and the others remain unexplained. Clonal size and the V and J genes are those of that table, whereas D and trimming came from the DNA. Present in this sample are over 70,000 clones, 88% of which were seen just once. 11% of the sample is held by the ten biggest clonotypes.

The material sequenced was peripheral blood. The rearranged segments are TRBV4-2 and TRBJ1-2; a stretch of 12 junction bases matches TRBD1. The origin of this receptor is a man aged 80 or over with acute or convalescent COVID-19. The CDR3 region reads CASSQAVGDRGLYGYTF. The DNA is TGTGCCAGCAGCCAAGCGGTGGGGGACAGGGGGCTCTATGGCTACACCTTC.